The 27 T cell receptor beta chains given below trace back to one sample, sequenced in a study of blood T cell repertoires in COVID-19. Some clones are missing from TCRdb's copy, which holds only in-frame ones; the method was immunoSEQ multiplex PCR. This table has a few hundred thousand clones, 86% appearing once. The sample comprised peripheral blood. The source is a man older than 75 with acute or convalescent COVID-19.

The CDR3 sequence: CASSPQPQLRWDTQYF. For the CDR3, the DNA is TGTGCCAGCAGCCCTCAGCCACAGCTTAGGTGGGATACGCAGTATTTT. V usage is TRBV6-2 or TRBV6-3 and J usage is TRBJ2-3; the D is unclear. The CDR3 covers 16 residues. Germline CDR1 reads MNHEY; CDR2 reads SVGEGT. V shed 6 bases and J shed 6 bases, with 22 bases lying between them.

The chain joins TRBV18 to TRBJ1-5, with D maybe TRBD1 (5 bases). The CDR3 spans 14 residues. The germline CDR1 and CDR2 sequences are KGHSH and LQKENI. V lost 2 bases, J lost 4 bases, and 9 bases lay in between. CDR3 nucleotide sequence: TGTGCCAGCTCACCAGGGACTCATAATCAGCCCCAGCATTTT. As protein: CASSPGTHNQPQHF. Variable domain in full (rest from reference TRBV18 and TRBJ1-5): NAGVMQNPRHLVRRRGQEARLRCSPMKGHSHVYWYRQLPEEGLKFMVYLQKENIIDESGMPKERFSAEFPKEGPSILRIQQVVRGDSAAYFCASSPGTHNQPQHFGDGTRLSIL.

The gene calls are TRBV5-1 and TRBJ2-6; unclear D gene. V was clipped by 4 bases and J by 0 bases, with 14 bases between them. Per the germline V gene, CDR1 is SGHRS and CDR2 is YFSETQ. The CDR3 runs to 17 residues. CDR3 in DNA: TGCGCCAGCAGCCCCAGACTGTCTATCTCTGGGGCCAACGTCCTGACTTTC. Translating gives CASSPRLSISGANVLTF.

CDR3 protein: CASSLQQVGGNEQFF. In DNA, the CDR3 is TGCGCCAGCAGCTTGCAACAGGTAGGCGGCAATGAGCAGTTCTTC. V and J are TRBV5-1 and TRBJ2-1; D is possibly TRBD1 (5 bases). V gave up 1 base and J gave up 6 bases, with 14 bases separating them. This CDR3 is built from 15 residues. Germline V lookup: CDR1 SGHRS, CDR2 YFSETQ.

The J gene is TRBJ2-7, the V gene TRBV9, with 11 bases identical to TRBD1. The CDR3 runs 17 residues. The V segment lost 0 bases and the J segment 6 bases; nucleotides outside the gene matches: 11. Germline lookup yields CDR1 SGDLS and CDR2 YYNGEE. CDR3 loop: CASSVGTGGFPRREQYF. CDR3 DNA: TGTGCCAGCAGCGTAGGGACAGGGGGCTTCCCGAGGCGCGAGCAGTACTTC.

This clone was counted between two and nine times. The gene calls are TRBV4-1 and TRBJ1-1, with D perhaps matching TRBD1 (5 bases). Germline V gene lookup returns CDR1 MGHRA and CDR2 YSYEKL. This CDR3 is 14 amino acids long. Between the trimmed V and J ends, which lost 4 bases and 0 bases, there was a span of 9 bases. For the CDR3, the DNA is TGCGCCAGCAGCCCCAGGGCACTGAACACTGAAGCTTTCTTT. This gives the protein CASSPRALNTEAFF.

This clone was seen once. The chain uses TRBV6-5 and TRBJ2-7; 7 positions agree with TRBD2. There are 15 residues in the CDR3. With V trimmed by 5 bases and J by 2 bases, 9 bases remained unmatched. CDR1 MNHEY and CDR2 SVGAGI come from the germline V gene. Here the CDR3 DNA reads TGTGCCAGCAGTAGTCTAGCGGCGACCCCCTACGAGCAGTACTTC. This gives the protein CASSSLAATPYEQYF.

The chain recombines TRBV11-2 with TRBJ1-2; D gene unclear. There are 15 residues in the CDR3. Germline-derived CDR1 and CDR2 are SGHAT and FQNNGV. V shed 1 base and J shed 4 bases, with 13 bases lying between them. In DNA, the CDR3 is TGTGCCAGCAGCTTAGGGGCTTCGGGATCCTATGGCTACACCTTC. Translated, it gives CASSLGASGSYGYTF.

The chain uses TRBV6-5 and TRBJ1-1; 8 positions match TRBD1. The CDR3 is made up of 11 amino acids. CDR1 is MNHEY and CDR2 is SVGAGI in the germline V gene. V gave up 11 bases and J gave up 5 bases; unmatched junction bases: 4. This CDR3 is CAGQGGTEAFF. In nucleotides, the CDR3 is TGTGCCGGACAGGGTGGAACTGAAGCTTTCTTT.

The CDR3 here is CASSEIPGSYNEQFF. The DNA of the CDR3 is TGTGCCAGCAGCGAAATCCCAGGCTCCTACAATGAGCAGTTCTTC. This chain connects TRBV7-8 to TRBJ2-1, with D unresolved. CDR1 and CDR2 from the germline V gene are SGHVS and FQNEAQ. The V and J ends lost 5 bases and 0 bases respectively, with 11 bases between them. This CDR3 spans 15 amino acids.

This CDR3 is CATTGSMNTEAFF. Here the CDR3 DNA reads TGTGCCACAACAGGGAGCATGAACACTGAAGCTTTCTTT. The V and J genes are TRBV19 and TRBJ1-1; a weak D match, TRBD1 (6 bases). Germline loops: CDR1 LNHDA, CDR2 SQIVND (reference sequence). V lost 10 bases, J lost 0 bases, and 12 bases lay in between. The CDR3 totals 13 residues.

The CDR3 DNA is TGTGCCAGCTCACCATCGAGAACCACCGGGGAGCTGTTTTTT. It translates to CASSPSRTTGELFF. This rearrangement joins TRBV18 to TRBJ2-2, with unresolved D. V gave up 2 bases and J gave up 4 bases, with 8 bases separating them. Germline-derived CDR1 and CDR2 are KGHSH and LQKENI. This CDR3 has 14 amino acids.

The V call is TRBV14, the J call TRBJ2-3, with 7 nucleotides matching TRBD1. With V trimmed by 2 bases and J by 6 bases, 5 bases remained unmatched. In germline, CDR1 is SGHDN, CDR2 FVKESK. The CDR3 totals 14 residues. CDR3 in amino acids: CASSQITGADTQYF. For the CDR3, the DNA is TGTGCCAGCAGCCAAATTACAGGGGCGGATACGCAGTATTTT.

Written as DNA, the CDR3 is TGTGCCACTCTCACAGGGGGATACAGTTTAGATGGCTACACCTTC. It encodes CATLTGGYSLDGYTF. The V gene is TRBV5-4, the J gene TRBJ1-2; 8 bases fit TRBD1. The V and J ends lost 9 bases and 6 bases, in that order; junction bases with no gene match: 16. Germline CDR1 is SGHNT and CDR2 is YYREEE (reference sequence). The CDR3 is 15 amino acids.

In this sample, this clone turned up once. The chain has TRBV5-4 and TRBJ2-1; 11 positions agree with TRBD1. Germline values: CDR1 SGHNT, CDR2 YYREEE (reference sequence). J lost 6 bases, V lost 2 bases, and 7 bases had no gene match. The CDR3 has 16 residues. The CDR3 reads CASSFGAGTGGNEQFF. The CDR3 DNA is TGTGCCAGCAGCTTTGGGGCCGGGACAGGGGGCAATGAGCAGTTCTTC.

The chain employs TRBV24-1 and TRBJ2-5; 7 nucleotides align to TRBD2. The CDR3 is 14 amino acids. V gave up 7 bases and J gave up 5 bases; unmatched junction bases: 9. The germline V gene encodes CDR1 KGHDR and CDR2 SFDVKD. CDR3 loop: CATRMGGEGETQYF. For the CDR3, the DNA is TGTGCCACCAGGATGGGGGGGGAGGGGGAGACCCAGTACTTC.

V gene TRBV28 combines with J gene TRBJ1-1, with D unresolved. The germline gives CDR1 MDHEN, CDR2 SYDVKM. The CDR3 covers 15 residues. Trimming removed 6 bases at V and 6 bases at J, with 20 bases between. The CDR3 region has the DNA TGTGCCAGCAGGGAAACGTCACCTCCCGGGGCTGAAGCTTTCTTT. Protein product: CASRETSPPGAEAFF.

This chain uses TRBV6-5 with TRBJ1-3, with D possibly matching TRBD1 (5 bases). The germline V and J ends were trimmed by 0 bases and 4 bases, with 7 bases remaining between them. CDR3 length equals 14 residues. Germline CDR1 and CDR2: MNHEY and SVGAGI. CDR3 residues: CASSYSGPGNTIYF. The CDR3 nucleotides read TGTGCCAGCAGTTACTCGGGGCCGGGAAACACCATATATTTT.

With regard to this clone: Other DNA sequences within the sample encode an identical CDR3. The V gene is TRBV12-3 or TRBV12-4, the J gene TRBJ1-5; no firm D call. The CDR3 consists of 13 residues. V lost 2 bases and J 4 bases, leaving 6 bases between the germline ends. The CDR3 DNA is TGTGCCAGCAGTTTAACGGGGAATCAGCCCCAGCATTTT. It specifies CASSLTGNQPQHF.

V is TRBV28 and J is TRBJ1-1; the match to TRBD1 covers 7 bases. With 3 bases clipped from V and 7 bases from J, the junction kept 5 bases outside the gene matches. Germline-derived CDR1 and CDR2 are MDHEN and SYDVKM. CDR3 length: 13 amino acids. The CDR3 bases are TGTGCCAGCAGTTTTCCTGGGACAGTTGAAGCTTTCTTT. Protein product: CASSFPGTVEAFF. Drawing the rest from reference TRBV28 and TRBJ1-1, the complete variable domain is DVKVTQSSRYLVKRTGEKVFLECVQDMDHENMFWYRQDPGLGLRLIYFSYDVKMKEKGDIPEGYSVSREKKERFSLILESASTNQTSMYLCASSFPGTVEAFFGQGTRLTVV.

The chain is built from TRBV29-1 and TRBJ2-3; weak D call: TRBD1 (6 bases). The CDR3 loop spans 14 amino acids. CDR1 is SQVTM, CDR2 ANQGSEA, per germline. Between the trimmed V and J ends, which lost 7 bases and 7 bases, there was a span of 21 bases. CDR3 protein: CSAGRSRGEYTQYF. DNA for the CDR3: TGCAGCGCCGGACGGTCCAGGGGAGAATATACGCAGTATTTT.

The J gene is TRBJ2-7, the V gene TRBV6-2 or TRBV6-3; D remains unclear. Germline lookup yields CDR1 MNHEY and CDR2 SVGEGT. This CDR3 has 13 residues. Trimming took off 5 bases at V and 2 bases at J, with 10 bases between the two ends. The CDR3 nucleotides are TGTGCCAGCAGTCAGACTCGTACCTACGAGCAGTACTTC. This codes for CASSQTRTYEQYF.

J is TRBJ2-1 and V is TRBV5-1; 9 bases map to TRBD2. Germline V gene data show CDR1 as SGHRS and CDR2 as YFSETQ. V was pared by 4 bases and J by 2 bases, with 4 bases of the junction left unmatched. This CDR3 contains 15 residues. The CDR3 region has the DNA TGCGCCAGCAGCCGCGCGGGAGGGGCCTACAATGAGCAGTTCTTC. Translating gives CASSRAGGAYNEQFF. Based on the CDR3 plus reference TRBV5-1 and TRBJ2-1, the full variable domain is KAGVTQTPRYLIKTRGQQVTLSCSPISGHRSVSWYQQTPGQGLQFLFEYFSETQRNKGNFPGRFSGRQFSNSRSEMNVSTLELGDSALYLCASSRAGGAYNEQFFGPGTRLTVL.

The rearrangement joins TRBV11-3 to TRBJ2-7; tentative D call: TRBD1 (6 bases). Germline CDR1 is SGHNT and CDR2 is YENEEA. The CDR3 totals 18 residues. V lost 5 bases, J lost 0 bases, and 23 bases lay in between. CDR3 residues: CASSRLPTGQQSSYEQYF. CDR3 nucleotides: TGTGCCAGCAGCCGCCTCCCTACAGGGCAACAGAGCTCCTACGAGCAGTACTTC. The whole variable domain, remainder taken from reference TRBV11-3 and TRBJ2-7, is EAGVVQSPRYKIIEKKQPVAFWCNPISGHNTLYWYLQNLGQGPELLIRYENEEAVDDSQLPKDRFSAERLKGVDSTLKIQPAELGDSAVYLCASSRLPTGQQSSYEQYFGPGTRLTVT.

The rearrangement links TRBV11-2 to TRBJ1-6; D remains ambiguous. The germline V and J ends were trimmed by 4 bases and 9 bases, with 10 bases remaining between them. CDR3 length: 13 residues. Germline V CDR1 and CDR2: SGHAT, FQNNGV. The CDR3 DNA is TGTGCCAGCAGCTCCGCCCAGGTTTCACCCCTCCACTTT. It encodes CASSSAQVSPLHF.

This clone was seen a single time. The V and J genes are TRBV28 and TRBJ1-5, with unresolved D. V was clipped by 2 bases and J by 3 bases, with 11 bases between them. From germline, CDR1 is MDHEN and CDR2 SYDVKM. The CDR3 totals 15 residues. CDR3 amino acids: CASSLRYRPNQPQHF. The CDR3 region has the DNA TGTGCCAGCAGTTTACGGTACAGACCCAATCAGCCCCAGCATTTT.

This chain joins TRBV28 and TRBJ2-3; 10 bases map to TRBD2. The CDR3 runs 16 residues. Germline CDR1 and CDR2: MDHEN and SYDVKM. The V segment lost 2 bases and the J segment 1 base; nucleotides outside the gene matches: 3. This chain's CDR3 is CASSLGLAGGTDTQYF. The CDR3 region has the DNA TGTGCCAGCAGTTTAGGGCTAGCGGGGGGCACAGATACGCAGTATTTT.